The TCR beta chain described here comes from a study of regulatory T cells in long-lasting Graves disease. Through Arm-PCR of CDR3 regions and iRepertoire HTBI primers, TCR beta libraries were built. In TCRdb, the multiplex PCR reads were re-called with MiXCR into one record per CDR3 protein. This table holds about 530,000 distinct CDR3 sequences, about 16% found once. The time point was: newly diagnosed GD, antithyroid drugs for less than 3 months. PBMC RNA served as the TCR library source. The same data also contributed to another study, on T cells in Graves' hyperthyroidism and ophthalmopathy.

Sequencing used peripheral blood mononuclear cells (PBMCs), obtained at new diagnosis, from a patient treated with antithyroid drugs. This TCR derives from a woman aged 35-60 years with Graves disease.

The CDR3 bases are TGTGCCAGCAGTCAACAGGGGGCGCCCTACAATGAGCAGTTCTTC. As protein: CASSQQGAPYNEQFF. V and J are TRBV5-5 and TRBJ2-1; the match to TRBD1 covers 9 bases. Trimming took 5 bases from V and 2 from J; bases not matched to a gene: 5. There are 15 residues in the CDR3. Germline V CDR1 and CDR2: SGHKS, YYEKEE (reference sequence).